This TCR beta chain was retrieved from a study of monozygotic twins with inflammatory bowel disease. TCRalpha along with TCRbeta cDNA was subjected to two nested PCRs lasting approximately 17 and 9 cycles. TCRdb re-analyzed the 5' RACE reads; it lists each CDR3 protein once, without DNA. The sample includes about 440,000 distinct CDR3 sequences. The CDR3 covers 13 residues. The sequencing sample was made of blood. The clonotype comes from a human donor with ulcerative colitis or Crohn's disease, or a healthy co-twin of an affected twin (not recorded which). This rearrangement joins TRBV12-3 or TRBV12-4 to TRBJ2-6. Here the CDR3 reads CASRRTGANVLTF.